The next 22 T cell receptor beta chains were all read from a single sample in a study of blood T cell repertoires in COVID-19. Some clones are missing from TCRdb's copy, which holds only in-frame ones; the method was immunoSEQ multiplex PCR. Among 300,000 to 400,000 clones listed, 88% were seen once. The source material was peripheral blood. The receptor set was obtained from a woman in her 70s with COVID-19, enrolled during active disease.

The CDR3 here is CASSQSVVRELFF. The CDR3 DNA is TGTGCCAGCAGCCAATCCGTAGTAAGGGAGCTGTTTTTT. This chain uses TRBV3-1 (or the pseudogene TRBV3-2) with TRBJ2-2; D unresolved. This CDR3 contains 13 residues. Trimming shortened V by 2 bases and J by 9 bases, and 10 bases separated the two germline ends. In germline, CDR1 is LGHDT, CDR2 YNNKEL (reference sequence).

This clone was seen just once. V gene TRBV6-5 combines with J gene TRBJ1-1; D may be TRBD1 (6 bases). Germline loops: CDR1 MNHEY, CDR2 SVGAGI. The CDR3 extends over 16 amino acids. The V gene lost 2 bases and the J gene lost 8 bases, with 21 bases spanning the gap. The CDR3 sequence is CASSYPRSGGGEEAFF. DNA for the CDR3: TGTGCCAGCAGTTACCCCCGGTCGGGGGGCGGTGAGGAAGCTTTCTTT.

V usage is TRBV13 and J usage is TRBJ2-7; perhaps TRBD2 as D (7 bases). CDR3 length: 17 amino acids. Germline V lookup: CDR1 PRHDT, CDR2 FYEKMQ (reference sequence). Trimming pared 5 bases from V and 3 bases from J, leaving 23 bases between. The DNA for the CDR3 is TGTGCCAGCAGCGTAAGAGGAGGGGGGGATTTTGGCTACGAGCAGTACTTC. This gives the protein CASSVRGGGDFGYEQYF. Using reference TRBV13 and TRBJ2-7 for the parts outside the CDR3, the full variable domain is AAGVIQSPRHLIKEKRETATLKCYPIPRHDTVYWYQQGPGQDPQFLISFYEKMQSDKGSIPDRFSAQQFSDYHSELNMSSLELGDSALYFCASSVRGGGDFGYEQYFGPGTRLTVT.

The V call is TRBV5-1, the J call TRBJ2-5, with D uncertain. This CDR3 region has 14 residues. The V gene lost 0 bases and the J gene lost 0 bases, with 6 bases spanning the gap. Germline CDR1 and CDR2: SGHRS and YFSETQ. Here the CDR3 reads CASSLAPDQETQYF. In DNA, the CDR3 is TGCGCCAGCAGCTTGGCCCCAGACCAAGAGACCCAGTACTTC.

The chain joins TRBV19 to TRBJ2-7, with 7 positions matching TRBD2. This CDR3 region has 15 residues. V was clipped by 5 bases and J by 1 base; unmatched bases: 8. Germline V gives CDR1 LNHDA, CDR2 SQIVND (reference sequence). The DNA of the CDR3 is TGTGCCAGTAGTCTAGCCCTAGCGGAGTCCTACGAGCAGTACTTC. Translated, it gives CASSLALAESYEQYF.

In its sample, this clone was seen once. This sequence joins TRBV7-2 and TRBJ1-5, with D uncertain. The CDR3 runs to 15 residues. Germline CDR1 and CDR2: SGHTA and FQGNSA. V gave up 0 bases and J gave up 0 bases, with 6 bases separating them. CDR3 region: CASSLARDSNQPQHF. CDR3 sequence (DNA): TGTGCCAGCAGCTTAGCGAGGGATAGCAATCAGCCCCAGCATTTT.

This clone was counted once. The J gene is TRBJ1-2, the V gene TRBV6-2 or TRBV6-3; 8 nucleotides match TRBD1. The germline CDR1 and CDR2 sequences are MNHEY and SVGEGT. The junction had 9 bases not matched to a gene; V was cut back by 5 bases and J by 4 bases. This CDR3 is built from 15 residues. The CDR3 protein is CASSQTTGAVYGYTF. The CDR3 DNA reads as TGTGCCAGCAGTCAAACGACAGGGGCGGTCTATGGCTACACCTTC.

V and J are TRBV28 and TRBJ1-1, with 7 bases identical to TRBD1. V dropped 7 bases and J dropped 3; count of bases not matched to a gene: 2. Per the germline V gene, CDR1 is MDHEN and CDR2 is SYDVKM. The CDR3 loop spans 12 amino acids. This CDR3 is CASTRGYTEAFF. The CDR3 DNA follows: TGTGCCAGCACCAGGGGGTACACTGAAGCTTTCTTT.

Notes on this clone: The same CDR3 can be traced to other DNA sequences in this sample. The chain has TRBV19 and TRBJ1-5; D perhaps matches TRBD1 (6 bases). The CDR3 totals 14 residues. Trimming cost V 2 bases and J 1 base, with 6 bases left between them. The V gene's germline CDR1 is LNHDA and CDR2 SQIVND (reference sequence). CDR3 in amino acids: CASSIQGSNQPQHF. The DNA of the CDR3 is TGTGCCAGTAGTATACAGGGGAGCAATCAGCCCCAGCATTTT.

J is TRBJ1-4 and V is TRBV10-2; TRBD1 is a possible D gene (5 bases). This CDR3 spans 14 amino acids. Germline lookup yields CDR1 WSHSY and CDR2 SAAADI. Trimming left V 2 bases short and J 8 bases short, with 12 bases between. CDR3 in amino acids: CASSEQGGREKLFF. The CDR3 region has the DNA TGCGCCAGCAGTGAGCAGGGTGGACGGGAAAAACTGTTTTTT.

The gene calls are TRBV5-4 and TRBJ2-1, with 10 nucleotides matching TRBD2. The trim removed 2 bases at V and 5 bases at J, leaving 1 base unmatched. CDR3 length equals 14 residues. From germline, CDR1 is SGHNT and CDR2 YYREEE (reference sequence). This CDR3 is CASSFSGGNNEQFF. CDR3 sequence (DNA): TGTGCCAGCAGCTTTAGCGGGGGGAACAATGAGCAGTTCTTC.

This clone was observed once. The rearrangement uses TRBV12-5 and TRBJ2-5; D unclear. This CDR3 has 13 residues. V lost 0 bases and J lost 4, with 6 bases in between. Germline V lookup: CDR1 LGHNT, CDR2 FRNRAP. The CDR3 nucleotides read TGTGCTAGTGGTTTGGTCCTAGGAGAGACCCAGTACTTC. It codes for CASGLVLGETQYF.

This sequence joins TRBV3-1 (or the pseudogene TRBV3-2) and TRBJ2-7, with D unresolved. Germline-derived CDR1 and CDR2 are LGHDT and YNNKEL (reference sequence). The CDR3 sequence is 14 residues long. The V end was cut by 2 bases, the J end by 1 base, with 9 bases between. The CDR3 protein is CASSQLAGSYEQYF. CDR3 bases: TGTGCCAGCAGCCAATTGGCAGGTTCCTACGAGCAGTACTTC.

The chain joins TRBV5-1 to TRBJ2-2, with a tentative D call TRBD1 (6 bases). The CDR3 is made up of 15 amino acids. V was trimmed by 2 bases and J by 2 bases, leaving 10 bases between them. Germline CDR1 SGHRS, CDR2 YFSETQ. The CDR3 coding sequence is TGCGCCAGCAGCTTTCTGGACAGTAACACCGGGGAGCTGTTTTTT. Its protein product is CASSFLDSNTGELFF.

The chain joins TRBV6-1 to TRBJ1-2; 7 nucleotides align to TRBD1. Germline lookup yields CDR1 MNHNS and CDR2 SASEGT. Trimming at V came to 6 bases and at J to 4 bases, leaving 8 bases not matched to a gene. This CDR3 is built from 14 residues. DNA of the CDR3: TGTGCCAGCAGCCAATCATCAGGGGGCTATGGCTACACCTTC. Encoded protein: CASSQSSGGYGYTF.

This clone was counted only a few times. The chain's CDR3 is CASTSGLSFSGNTIYF. The DNA for the CDR3 is TGTGCCAGTACCTCAGGACTTTCTTTCTCTGGAAACACCATATATTTT. V usage is TRBV19 and J usage is TRBJ1-3, with no clear D. Germline V gene sequence: CDR1 LNHDA, CDR2 SQIVND (reference sequence). The CDR3 length is 16 residues. V was trimmed by 7 bases and J by 0 bases, leaving 16 bases between them.

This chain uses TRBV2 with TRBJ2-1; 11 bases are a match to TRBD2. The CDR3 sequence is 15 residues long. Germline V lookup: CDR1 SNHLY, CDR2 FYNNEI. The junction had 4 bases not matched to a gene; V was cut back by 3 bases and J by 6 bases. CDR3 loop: CASSDGTSGINEQFF. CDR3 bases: TGTGCCAGCAGTGATGGGACTAGCGGCATCAATGAGCAGTTCTTC.

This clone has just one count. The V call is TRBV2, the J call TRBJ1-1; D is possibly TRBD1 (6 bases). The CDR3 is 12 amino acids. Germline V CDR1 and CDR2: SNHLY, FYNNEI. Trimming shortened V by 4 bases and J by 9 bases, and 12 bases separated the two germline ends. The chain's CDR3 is CASSGTVPKAFF. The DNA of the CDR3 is TGTGCCAGCAGTGGGACAGTCCCTAAAGCTTTCTTT.

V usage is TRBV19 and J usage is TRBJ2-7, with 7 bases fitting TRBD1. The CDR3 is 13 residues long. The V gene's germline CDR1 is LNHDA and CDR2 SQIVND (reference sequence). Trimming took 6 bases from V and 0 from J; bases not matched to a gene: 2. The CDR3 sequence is CASRAGGSYEQYF. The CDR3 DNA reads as TGTGCCAGTAGGGCAGGGGGCTCCTACGAGCAGTACTTC.

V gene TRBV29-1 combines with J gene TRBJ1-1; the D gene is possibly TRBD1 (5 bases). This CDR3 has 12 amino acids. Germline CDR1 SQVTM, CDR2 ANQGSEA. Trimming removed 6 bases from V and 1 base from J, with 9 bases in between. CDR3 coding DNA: TGCAGCGTCCCGGACACGAACACTGAAGCTTTCTTT. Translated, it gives CSVPDTNTEAFF.

This CDR3 reads CASSLMDGQGASYEQYF. The CDR3 DNA is TGTGCCAGCAGCCTTATGGATGGACAGGGGGCCTCCTACGAGCAGTACTTC. This chain connects TRBV7-8 to TRBJ2-7; TRBD1 aligns across 11 bases. Germline lookup yields CDR1 SGHVS and CDR2 FQNEAQ. V was clipped by 5 bases and J by 0 bases; unmatched bases: 9. The CDR3 spans 17 residues.

The CDR3, as DNA: TGTGCCAGCCGAAGGGGGGAGGGGTCCAATCAGCCCCAGCATTTT. The encoded protein is CASRRGEGSNQPQHF. This chain uses TRBV2 with TRBJ1-5; tentative D call: TRBD1 (6 bases). The germline V gene has CDR1 SNHLY and CDR2 FYNNEI. V lost 8 bases and J 3 bases, leaving 17 bases between the germline ends. The CDR3 is made up of 15 amino acids.